This TCR beta chain was profiled in a study of shared clonotypes between healthy human individuals. The assay was immunoSEQ multiplex PCR, and TCRdb's table has in-frame clones only and misses some. The repertoire holds about 600,000 clones, with roughly 98% as singletons. Trimming took off 0 bases at V and 10 bases at J, with 12 bases between the two ends. The CDR3 covers 13 residues. Germline assignment: CDR1 ENHRY and CDR2 SYGVKD. As defined, naive CD8 cells were CD45RO-negative and positively selected for CCR7, with terminally differentiated effector memory CD45RA+ cells excluded. J is TRBJ1-1 and V is TRBV10-3; tentative D call: TRBD1 (5 bases). The clonotype was recovered from a man aged 25 to 40 in good health. What was sequenced was naive CD8+ T cells sorted from blood. In DNA, the CDR3 is TGTGCCATCAGTGAGTCGGAGGGGCTCCGAGCTTTCTTT. Protein: CAISESEGLRAFF.